This T cell receptor (beta chain) was documented in a study of blood T cell repertoires in COVID-19. Study as a whole: The United States, Italy and Spain provided the acute and convalescent COVID-19 samples. Nucleic acid was either cDNA or gDNA, and it came from T cells, B-cell-depleted T cells, or PBMCs.

Germline loops: CDR1 MNHEY, CDR2 SVGAGI. The germline V and J ends were trimmed by 6 bases and 1 base, with 13 bases remaining between them. This CDR3 is 14 amino acids long. In the original analysis: Estimation of nucleated cell counts was performed using reference gene primer amplification. TCRdb keeps only in-frame clones here, not all; method: immunoSEQ multiplex PCR. V, J and clone size are those of that table, while D and trimming were read from the DNA. The repertoire holds 200,000 to 250,000 clones, with roughly 75% as singletons. The sample consisted of peripheral blood. The chain has TRBV6-5 and TRBJ2-7; tentative D call: TRBD2 (6 bases). The sequence came from a woman in her sixties or seventies with acute or convalescent COVID-19. CDR3 in DNA: TGTGCCAGCAGACCCCTCGGGGGTTCCTACGAGCAGTACGTC. It specifies CASRPLGGSYEQYV.